This T cell receptor (beta chain) was sequenced in a study of control samples from healthy donors and cancer patients (dated by TCRdb to 2018 to 2021). As to this clone: The antigen it recognizes is unknown. No much larger clone exists at a distance of one base, and base qualities are not known.

Receptor libraries were prepared by the immunoSEQ multiplex PCR assay. This is the immuneACCESS table as TCRdb keeps it, with only in-frame sequences that have V and J called. A part of the clones is gone; compared with another copy, unresolved V genes explain less than half, and the rest is unexplained. The sample table lists 100,000 to 150,000 clones, approximately 92% of them with a count of one. Roughly 0.54% of the sample is taken by the ten largest. For CDR1 and CDR2, the germline V gene (reference sequence) lists LGHDT and YNNKEL. From cysteine to phenylalanine, the CDR3 is 12 amino acids long. The sequence is cut down to CDR3 DNA, 36 bases in frame from base 1. V drops 5 bases and J drops 7 bases, leaving 12 bases in between.

The clonotype was recovered from a man older than 75 with head and neck cancer. Recombination joined TRBV3-1 (or the pseudogene TRBV3-2) with TRBJ2-7; the D gene is unclear. The specimen was PBMCs. In nucleotide form, the sequence is TGTGCCAGCAGCTTTGACTTGGGGGAGCAGTACTTC. Its protein reads: CASSFDLGEQYF.